This T cell receptor (beta chain) stems from a study of blood T cell repertoires in COVID-19. Study information: Collection of acute and convalescent COVID-19 samples took place in the United States, Italy and Spain.

Sequencing used immunoSEQ multiplex PCR; TCRdb keeps in-frame clones, though not all of them. The top ten hold less than 6% of the sample, which has roughly 330,000 clones, around 87% seen once. J was trimmed by 5 bases and V by 8 bases; bases with no gene match: 3. The CDR3 contains 12 residues. CDR1 MNHEY and CDR2 SMNVEV come from the germline V gene (reference sequence). Residents of about two dozen US areas, aged roughly 18 to 89 years, made up the participants. This sequence originates from a woman aged 25 to 39 who had recovered from COVID-19. The chain has TRBV27 and TRBJ1-5; 7 nucleotides line up with TRBD1. Sequencing used PBMCs or T cells enriched from blood (not recorded which). The CDR3 sequence: CASGDRDQPQHF. CDR3 DNA sequence: TGTGCCAGCGGGGACAGAGATCAGCCCCAGCATTTT.